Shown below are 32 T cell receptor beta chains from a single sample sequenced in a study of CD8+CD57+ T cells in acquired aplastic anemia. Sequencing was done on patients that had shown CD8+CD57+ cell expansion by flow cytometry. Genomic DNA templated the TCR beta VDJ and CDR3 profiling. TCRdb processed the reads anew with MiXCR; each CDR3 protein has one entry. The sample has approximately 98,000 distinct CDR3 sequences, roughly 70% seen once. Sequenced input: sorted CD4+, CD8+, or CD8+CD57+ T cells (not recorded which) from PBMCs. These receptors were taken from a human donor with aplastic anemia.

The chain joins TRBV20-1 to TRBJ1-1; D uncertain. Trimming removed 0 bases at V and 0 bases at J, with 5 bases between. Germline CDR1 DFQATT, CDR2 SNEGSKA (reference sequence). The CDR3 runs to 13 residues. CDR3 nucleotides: TGCAGTGCTAGAGAGGGTCTGAACACTGAAGCTTTCTTT. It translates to CSAREGLNTEAFF.

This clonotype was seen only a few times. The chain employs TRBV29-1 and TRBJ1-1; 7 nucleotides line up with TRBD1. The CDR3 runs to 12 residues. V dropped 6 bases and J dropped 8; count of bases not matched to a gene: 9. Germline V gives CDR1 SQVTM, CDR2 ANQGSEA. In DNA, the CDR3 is TGCAGCGTCGACAGGGTAGAAGCCGAAGCTTTCTTT. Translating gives CSVDRVEAEAFF.

CDR3 loop: CATSRGDSFYSNQPQHF. The CDR3 bases are TGTGCCACCAGCAGGGGGGACAGCTTCTATAGCAATCAGCCCCAGCATTTT. The chain has TRBV15 and TRBJ1-5; 7 positions match TRBD1. This CDR3 contains 17 residues. Germline V gene lookup returns CDR1 LNHNV and CDR2 YYDKDF (reference sequence). Unmatched junction bases numbered 8, after V lost 3 bases and J lost 0 bases.

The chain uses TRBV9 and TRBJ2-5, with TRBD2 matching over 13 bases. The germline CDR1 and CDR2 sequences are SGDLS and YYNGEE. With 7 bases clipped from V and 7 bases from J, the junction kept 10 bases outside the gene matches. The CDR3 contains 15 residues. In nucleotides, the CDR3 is TGTGCCAGCGGCCTGACTAGCGGGGGGCAGGGGACCCAGTACTTC. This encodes CASGLTSGGQGTQYF.

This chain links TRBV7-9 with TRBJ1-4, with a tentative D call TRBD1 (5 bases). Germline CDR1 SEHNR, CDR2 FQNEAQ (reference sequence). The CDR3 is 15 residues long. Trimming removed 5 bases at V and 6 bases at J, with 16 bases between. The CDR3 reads CASSLTRDGYEKLFF. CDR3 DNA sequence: TGTGCCAGCAGCCTAACGCGGGACGGGTATGAAAAACTGTTTTTT.

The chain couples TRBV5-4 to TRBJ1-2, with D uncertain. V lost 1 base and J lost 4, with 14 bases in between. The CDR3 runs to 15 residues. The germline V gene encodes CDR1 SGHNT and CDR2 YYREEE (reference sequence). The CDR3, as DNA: TGTGCCAGCAGCTTGCCCCCACCCCTAGGCTATGGCTACACCTTC. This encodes CASSLPPPLGYGYTF. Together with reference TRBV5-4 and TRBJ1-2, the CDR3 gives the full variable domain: ETGVTQSPTHLIKTRGQQVTLRCSSQSGHNTVSWYQQALGQGPQFIFQYYREEENGRGNFPPRFSGLQFPNYSSELNVNALELDDSALYLCASSLPPPLGYGYTFGSGTRLTVV.

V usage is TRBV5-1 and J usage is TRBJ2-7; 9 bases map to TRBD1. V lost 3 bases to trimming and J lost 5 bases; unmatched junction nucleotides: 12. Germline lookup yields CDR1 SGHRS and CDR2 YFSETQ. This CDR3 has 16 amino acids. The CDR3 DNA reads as TGCGCCAGCAGCTCCGCCGGGACAGGGTACCCCCACGAGCAGTACTTC. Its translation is CASSSAGTGYPHEQYF.

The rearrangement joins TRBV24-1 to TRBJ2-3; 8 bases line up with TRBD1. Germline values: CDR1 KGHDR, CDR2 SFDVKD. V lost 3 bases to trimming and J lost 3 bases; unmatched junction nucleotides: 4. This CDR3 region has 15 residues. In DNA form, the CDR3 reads TGTGCCACCAGTGATCGGACAGGGTTAACAGATACGCAGTATTTT. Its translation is CATSDRTGLTDTQYF.

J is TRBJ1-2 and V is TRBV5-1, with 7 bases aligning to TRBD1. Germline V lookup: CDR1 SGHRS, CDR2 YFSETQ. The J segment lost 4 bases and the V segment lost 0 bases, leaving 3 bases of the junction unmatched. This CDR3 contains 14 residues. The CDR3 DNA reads TGCGCCAGCAGCTTGGCCGACAGGGTCTATGGCTACACCTTC. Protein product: CASSLADRVYGYTF. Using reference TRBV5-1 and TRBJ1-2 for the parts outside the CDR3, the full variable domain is KAGVTQTPRYLIKTRGQQVTLSCSPISGHRSVSWYQQTPGQGLQFLFEYFSETQRNKGNFPGRFSGRQFSNSRSEMNVSTLELGDSALYLCASSLADRVYGYTFGSGTRLTVV.

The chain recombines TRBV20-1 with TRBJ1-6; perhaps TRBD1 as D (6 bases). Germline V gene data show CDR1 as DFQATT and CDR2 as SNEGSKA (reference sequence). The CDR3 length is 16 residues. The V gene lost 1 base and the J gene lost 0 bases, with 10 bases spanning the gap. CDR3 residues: CSARVRGSSYNSPLHF. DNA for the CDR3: TGCAGTGCTAGAGTCAGGGGCAGCTCCTATAATTCACCCCTCCACTTT.

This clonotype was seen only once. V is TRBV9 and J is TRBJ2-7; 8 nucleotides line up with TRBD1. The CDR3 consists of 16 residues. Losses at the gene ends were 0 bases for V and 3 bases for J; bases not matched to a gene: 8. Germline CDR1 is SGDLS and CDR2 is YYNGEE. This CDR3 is CASSVAPDRARYEQYF. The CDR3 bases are TGTGCCAGCAGCGTAGCGCCGGACAGGGCTCGCTACGAGCAGTACTTC.

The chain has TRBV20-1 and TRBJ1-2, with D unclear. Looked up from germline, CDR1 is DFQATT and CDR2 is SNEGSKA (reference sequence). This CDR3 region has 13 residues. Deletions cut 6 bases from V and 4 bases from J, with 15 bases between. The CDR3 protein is CSAPGQEGYGYTF. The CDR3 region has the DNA TGCAGTGCCCCCGGGCAGGAGGGCTATGGCTACACCTTC.

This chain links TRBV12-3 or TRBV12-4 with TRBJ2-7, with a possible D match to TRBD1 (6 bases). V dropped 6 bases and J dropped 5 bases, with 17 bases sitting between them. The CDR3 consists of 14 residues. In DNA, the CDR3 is TGTGCCAGCAGATTCGGGACAAGAGTTGACGAGCAGTACTTC. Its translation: CASRFGTRVDEQYF.

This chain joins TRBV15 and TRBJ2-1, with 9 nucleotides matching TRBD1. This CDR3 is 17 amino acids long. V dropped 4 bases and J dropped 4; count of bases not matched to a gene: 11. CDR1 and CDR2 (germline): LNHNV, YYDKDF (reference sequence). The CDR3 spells CATSNLQGAPRYNEQFF. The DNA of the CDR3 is TGTGCCACCAGCAACCTACAGGGGGCGCCTCGGTACAATGAGCAGTTCTTC.

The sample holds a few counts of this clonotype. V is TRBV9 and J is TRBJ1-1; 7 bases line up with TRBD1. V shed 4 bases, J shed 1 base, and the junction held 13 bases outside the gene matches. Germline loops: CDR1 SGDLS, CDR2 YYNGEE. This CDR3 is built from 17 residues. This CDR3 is CASSPTATGTENTEAFF. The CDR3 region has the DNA TGTGCCAGCAGCCCTACAGCGACCGGGACAGAGAACACTGAAGCTTTCTTT.

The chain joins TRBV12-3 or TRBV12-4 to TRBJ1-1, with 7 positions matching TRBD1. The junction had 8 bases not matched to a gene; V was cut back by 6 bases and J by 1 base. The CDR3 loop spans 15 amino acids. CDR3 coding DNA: TGTGCCAGCAGCGAAGGGGGCGCGGCGAACACTGAAGCTTTCTTT. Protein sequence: CASSEGGAANTEAFF.

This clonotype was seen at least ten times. The CDR3 DNA is TGTGCCAGCAGCTTCAGGGGGGATACGCAGTATTTT. Its protein product is CASSFRGDTQYF. The V and J genes are TRBV13 and TRBJ2-3; TRBD1 matches at 7 bases. Germline V gene lookup returns CDR1 PRHDT and CDR2 FYEKMQ (reference sequence). The CDR3 has 12 amino acids. Trimming at V came to 3 bases and at J to 6 bases, leaving 0 bases not matched to a gene.

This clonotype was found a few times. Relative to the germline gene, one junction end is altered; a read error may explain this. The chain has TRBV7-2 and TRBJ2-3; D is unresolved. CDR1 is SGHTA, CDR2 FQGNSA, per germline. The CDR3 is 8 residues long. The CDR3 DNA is TGTGCCAGCAGCTTAGGACATTTT. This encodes CASSLGHF.

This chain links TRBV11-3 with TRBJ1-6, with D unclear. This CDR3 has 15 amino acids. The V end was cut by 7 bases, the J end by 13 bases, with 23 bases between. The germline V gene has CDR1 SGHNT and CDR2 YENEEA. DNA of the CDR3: TGTGCCAGCACCTCGCTTACGGGCCGCTACTCGCCCCTCCACTTT. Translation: CASTSLTGRYSPLHF.

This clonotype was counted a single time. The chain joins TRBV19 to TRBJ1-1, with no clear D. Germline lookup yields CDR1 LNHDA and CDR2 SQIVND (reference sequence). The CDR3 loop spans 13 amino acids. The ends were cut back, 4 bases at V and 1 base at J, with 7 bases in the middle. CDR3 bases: TGTGCCAGTAGTAGCTCACCGAACACTGAAGCTTTCTTT. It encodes CASSSSPNTEAFF.

The CDR3 nucleotides are TGTGCCAGTCGCAATCTGGGCACTGAAGCTTTCTTT. It specifies CASRNLGTEAFF. The chain combines TRBV19 with TRBJ1-1; D unresolved. Germline V lookup: CDR1 LNHDA, CDR2 SQIVND (reference sequence). This CDR3 is 12 amino acids long. Trimming shortened V by 8 bases and J by 4 bases, and 11 bases separated the two germline ends.

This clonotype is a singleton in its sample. For the CDR3, the DNA is TGTGCCAGCAGTGAACAAGGCAGTAGCAATCAGCCCCAGCATTTT. Translation gives CASSEQGSSNQPQHF. This chain links TRBV25-1 with TRBJ1-5; D not resolved. This CDR3 is built from 15 residues. The germline V gene has CDR1 MGHDK and CDR2 SYGVNS. The V and J ends lost 2 bases and 0 bases respectively, with 8 bases between them. Supplemented by reference TRBV25-1 and TRBJ1-5, the full variable domain reads EADIYQTPRYLVIGTGKKITLECSQTMGHDKMYWYQQDPGMELHLIHYSYGVNSTEKGDLSSESTVSRIRTEHFPLTLESARPSHTSQYLCASSEQGSSNQPQHFGDGTRLSIL.

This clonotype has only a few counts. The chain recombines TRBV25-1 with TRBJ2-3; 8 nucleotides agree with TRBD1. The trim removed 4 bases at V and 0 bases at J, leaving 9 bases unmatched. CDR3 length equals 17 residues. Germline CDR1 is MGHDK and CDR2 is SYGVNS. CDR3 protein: CASSGRGQGASTDTQYF. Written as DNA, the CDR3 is TGTGCCAGCAGTGGAAGGGGGCAGGGGGCTAGCACAGATACGCAGTATTTT.

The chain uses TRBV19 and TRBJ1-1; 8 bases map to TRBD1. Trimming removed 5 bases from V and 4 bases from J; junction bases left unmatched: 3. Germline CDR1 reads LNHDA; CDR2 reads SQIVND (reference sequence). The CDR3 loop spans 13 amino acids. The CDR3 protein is CASSPTGGTEAFF. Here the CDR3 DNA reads TGTGCCAGTAGTCCCACAGGGGGCACTGAAGCTTTCTTT.

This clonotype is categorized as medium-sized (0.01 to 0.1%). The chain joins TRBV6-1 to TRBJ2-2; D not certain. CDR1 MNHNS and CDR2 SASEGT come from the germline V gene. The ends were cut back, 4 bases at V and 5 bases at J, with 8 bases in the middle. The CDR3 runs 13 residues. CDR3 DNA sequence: TGTGCCAGCAGTGTAAGGGAAACCGGGGAGCTGTTTTTT. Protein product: CASSVRETGELFF.

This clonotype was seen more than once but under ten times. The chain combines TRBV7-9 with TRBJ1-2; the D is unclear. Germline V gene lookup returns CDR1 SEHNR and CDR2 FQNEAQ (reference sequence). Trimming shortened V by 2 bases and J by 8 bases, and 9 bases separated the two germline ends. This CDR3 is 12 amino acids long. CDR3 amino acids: CASSLSEIGYTF. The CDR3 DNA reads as TGTGCCAGCAGCTTAAGCGAAATAGGCTACACCTTC.

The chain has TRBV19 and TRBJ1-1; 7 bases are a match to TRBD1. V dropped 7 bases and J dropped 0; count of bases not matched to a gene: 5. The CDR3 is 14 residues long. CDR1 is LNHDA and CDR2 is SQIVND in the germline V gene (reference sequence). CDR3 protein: CASKTQGVNTEAFF. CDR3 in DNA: TGTGCCAGTAAGACCCAGGGGGTGAACACTGAAGCTTTCTTT.

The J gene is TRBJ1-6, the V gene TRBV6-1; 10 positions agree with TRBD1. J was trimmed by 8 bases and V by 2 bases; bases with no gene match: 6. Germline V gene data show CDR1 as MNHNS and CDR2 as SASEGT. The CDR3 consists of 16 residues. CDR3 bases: TGTGCCAGCAGTGAATCCGGGACAGGGGTTTATTCACCCCTCCACTTT. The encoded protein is CASSESGTGVYSPLHF.

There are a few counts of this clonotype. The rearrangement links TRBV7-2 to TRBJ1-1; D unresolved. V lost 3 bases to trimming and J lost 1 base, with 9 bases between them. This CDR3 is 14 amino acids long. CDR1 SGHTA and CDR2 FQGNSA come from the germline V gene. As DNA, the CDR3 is TGTGCCAGCAGCTTGGCGGGCCGGAACACTGAAGCTTTCTTT. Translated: CASSLAGRNTEAFF.

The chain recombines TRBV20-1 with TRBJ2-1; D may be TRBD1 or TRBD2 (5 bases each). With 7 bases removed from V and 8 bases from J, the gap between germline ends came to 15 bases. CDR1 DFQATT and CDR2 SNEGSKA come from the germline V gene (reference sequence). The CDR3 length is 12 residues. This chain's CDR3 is CSVRDGGDEQFF. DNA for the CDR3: TGCAGTGTCAGGGACGGTGGTGATGAGCAGTTCTTC.

The DNA for the CDR3 is TGTGCCAGCAACCCGGGGGGTTACGAGCAGTACTTC. Translating gives CASNPGGYEQYF. This rearrangement joins TRBV7-9 to TRBJ2-7; TRBD2 aligns across 7 bases. Looked up from germline, CDR1 is SEHNR and CDR2 is FQNEAQ (reference sequence). The CDR3 contains 12 residues. V was pared by 7 bases and J by 4 bases, with 4 bases of the junction left unmatched.

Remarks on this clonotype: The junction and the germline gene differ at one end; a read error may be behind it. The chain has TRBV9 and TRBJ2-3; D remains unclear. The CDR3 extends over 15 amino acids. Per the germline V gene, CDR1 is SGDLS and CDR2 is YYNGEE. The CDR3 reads CAGSVIGFSTDTQYF. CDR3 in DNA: TGTGCCGGCAGCGTTATCGGGTTCAGCACAGATACGCAGTATTTT.